One and the same sample provided the 25 T cell receptor beta chains below, sequenced in a study of blood T cells in healthy people across ages. Together with a sample-barcoded 5' primer, a J-beta primer mix was included in a second PCR lasting about 6 to 11 cycles. TCRdb reprocessed the 5' RACE reads with MiXCR, giving one entry per CDR3 protein. The table lists some 1,500,000 distinct CDR3 sequences, approximately 43% of them singletons, with around 4% in the top ten. Sequencing input: blood. The receptor set was obtained from a woman younger than 30 in good health.

The CDR3 DNA is TGTGCCAGCAGCCCTTCAACACAGGGTTACGCTGAAGCTTTCTTT. The encoded protein is CASSPSTQGYAEAFF. The gene calls are TRBV3-1 and TRBJ1-1; perhaps TRBD1 as D (6 bases). V lost 4 bases and J lost 6, with 18 bases in between. The CDR3 covers 15 residues. CDR1 is LGHDT and CDR2 is YNNKEL in the germline V gene (reference sequence). The full variable domain, completed using reference TRBV3-1 and TRBJ1-1, is DTAVSQTPKYLVTQMGNDKSIKCEQNLGHDTMYWYKQDSKKFLKIMFSYNNKELIINETVPNRFSPKSPDKAHLNLHINSLELGDSAVYFCASSPSTQGYAEAFFGQGTRLTVV.

This clonotype came up a few times. This chain uses TRBV4-3 with TRBJ2-7, with TRBD1 matching 9 bases. The CDR3 spans 16 residues. With 3 bases clipped from V and 2 bases from J, the junction kept 8 bases outside the gene matches. CDR1 and CDR2 from the germline V gene are LGHNA and YSLEER. The CDR3 loop is CASSQTGQGFPYEQYF. CDR3 coding DNA: TGCGCCAGCAGCCAGACGGGACAGGGATTTCCCTACGAGCAGTACTTC.

In this sample, this clonotype turned up once. The chain joins TRBV29-1 to TRBJ1-1, with 9 bases identical to TRBD1. Trimming cost V 7 bases and J 0 bases; bases outside gene matches: 3. The CDR3 runs to 13 residues. Per the germline V gene, CDR1 is SQVTM and CDR2 is ANQGSEA. The CDR3 sequence: CSAWTGVNTEAFF. CDR3 sequence (DNA): TGCAGCGCTTGGACAGGGGTGAACACTGAAGCTTTCTTT. Full variable domain (missing parts from reference TRBV29-1 and TRBJ1-1): SAVISQKPSRDICQRGTSLTIQCQVDSQVTMMFWYRQQPGQSLTLIATANQGSEATYESGFVIDKFPISRPNLTFSTLTVSNMSPEDSSIYLCSAWTGVNTEAFFGQGTRLTVV.

The J gene is TRBJ1-1, the V gene TRBV5-1, with no clear D. Per the germline V gene, CDR1 is SGHRS and CDR2 is YFSETQ. The CDR3 runs 14 residues. The ends were cut back, 5 bases at V and 7 bases at J, with 18 bases in the middle. The CDR3 DNA reads TGCGCCAGCAGAGGGATGGGCAGAACTATTGAAGCTTTCTTT. Its protein product is CASRGMGRTIEAFF.

The chain joins TRBV9 to TRBJ1-4; D is undetermined. This CDR3 has 12 residues. CDR1 SGDLS and CDR2 YYNGEE come from the germline V gene. The ends were cut back, 4 bases at V and 8 bases at J, with 9 bases in the middle. The CDR3 DNA follows: TGTGCCAGCAGCCCTGGGCAAGAAAAACTGTTTTTT. This sequence encodes CASSPGQEKLFF.

This clonotype was found a few times. The chain joins TRBV4-3 to TRBJ1-4; D not resolved. The CDR3 consists of 17 residues. V lost 0 bases and J lost 5, with 16 bases in between. Germline V gene lookup returns CDR1 LGHNA and CDR2 YSLEER. CDR3 sequence (DNA): TGCGCCAGCAGCCAAGAGGTCGTCGTCAGAGTAAATGAAAAACTGTTTTTT. Translation gives CASSQEVVVRVNEKLFF.

There are a few counts of this clonotype. This chain links TRBV6-5 with TRBJ1-4; tentatively, D is TRBD1 (5 bases). The V end was cut by 0 bases, the J end by 7 bases, with 9 bases between. The CDR3 consists of 14 residues. CDR1 and CDR2 (germline): MNHEY, SVGAGI. This CDR3 reads CASSYSGTAEKLFF. In DNA form, the CDR3 reads TGTGCCAGCAGTTACTCCGGGACGGCTGAAAAACTGTTTTTT.

There are a few counts of this clonotype. The CDR3 sequence is CATSRDLDTEAFF. For the CDR3, the DNA is TGTGCCACCAGCAGAGATCTTGACACTGAAGCTTTCTTT. The chain employs TRBV15 and TRBJ1-1; D unclear. CDR1 and CDR2 (germline): LNHNV, YYDKDF (reference sequence). The CDR3 length is 13 residues. The V gene lost 0 bases and the J gene lost 3 bases, with 5 bases spanning the gap.

This clonotype was seen only a few times. The V call is TRBV5-1, the J call TRBJ2-1; D ambiguous. Trimming took off 1 base at V and 0 bases at J, with 17 bases between the two ends. In germline, CDR1 is SGHRS, CDR2 YFSETQ. The CDR3 length is 18 residues. CDR3 nucleotides: TGCGCCAGCAGCTTGCGGGCGGAGACTTGGAGCTCCTACAATGAGCAGTTCTTC. Protein product: CASSLRAETWSSYNEQFF.

This clonotype has at least ten counts. The chain couples TRBV5-5 to TRBJ2-7; the D gene is possibly TRBD1 (5 bases). CDR1 is SGHKS, CDR2 YYEKEE, per germline (reference sequence). This CDR3 has 16 amino acids. V was trimmed by 0 bases and J by 1 base, leaving 14 bases between them. CDR3 coding DNA: TGTGCCAGCAGCTTGGGCCCCAGGGTAAAATCCTACGAGCAGTACTTC. Translation gives CASSLGPRVKSYEQYF.

The rearrangement uses TRBV6-2 or TRBV6-3 and TRBJ2-4; 9 nucleotides agree with TRBD2. The J call could be wrong; TRBJ2-5 is a better fit for the DNA end. Germline values: CDR1 MNHEY, CDR2 SVGEGT. The CDR3 spans 14 residues. The CDR3 nucleotides are TGTGCCAGCATCAGAAGCGGGGGGTCCGAGACCCAGTACTTC. Residues: CASIRSGGSETQYF.

The gene calls are TRBV30 and TRBJ1-1; D is ambiguous. CDR3 size: 14 residues. V gave up 0 bases and J gave up 7 bases, with 15 bases separating them. In germline, CDR1 is GTSNPN, CDR2 SVGIG (reference sequence). The CDR3 DNA reads TGTGCCTGGAGTGTACTACCGACCGCCCTTGAAGCTTTCTTT. Translation gives CAWSVLPTALEAFF.

This clonotype appeared a few times. The V call is TRBV7-9, the J call TRBJ2-1; TRBD2 matches 8 bases. Germline CDR1 is SEHNR and CDR2 is FQNEAQ (reference sequence). The CDR3 loop spans 18 amino acids. Trimming removed 3 bases from V and 5 bases from J; junction bases left unmatched: 15. CDR3 region: CASSFPKGLALLNNEQFF. The CDR3 region has the DNA TGTGCCAGCAGCTTCCCCAAAGGACTAGCCTTACTTAACAATGAGCAGTTCTTC.

The chain is built from TRBV12-3 or TRBV12-4 and TRBJ2-1; no clear D gene. V dropped 5 bases and J dropped 7 bases, with 15 bases sitting between them. This CDR3 has 14 amino acids. CDR3 sequence: CASSGPLRGNEQFF. In DNA, the CDR3 is TGTGCCAGCAGTGGCCCCCTCCGCGGTAATGAGCAGTTCTTC.

This clonotype appeared a few times. The chain has TRBV28 and TRBJ2-7; no clear D. V was pared by 6 bases and J by 5 bases, with 17 bases between. The CDR3 length is 14 residues. Germline loops: CDR1 MDHEN, CDR2 SYDVKM. CDR3 region: CASSPRKRLNEQYF. In DNA form, the CDR3 reads TGTGCCAGCAGCCCTCGAAAGAGGCTCAACGAGCAGTACTTC.

The chain carries TRBV7-2 and TRBJ1-2; D is perhaps TRBD1 (6 bases). Between the trimmed V and J ends, which lost 5 bases and 5 bases, there was a span of 15 bases. The CDR3 runs to 14 residues. The germline CDR1 and CDR2 sequences are SGHTA and FQGNSA. This CDR3 reads CASSPKTGPYGYTF. CDR3 sequence (DNA): TGTGCCAGCAGCCCGAAGACAGGTCCATATGGCTACACCTTC.

The rearrangement uses TRBV19 and TRBJ1-4; D gene uncertain. The V end lost 7 bases, the J end lost 6 bases, and 12 bases lay between the germline ends. The length of the CDR3 is 13 residues. Germline lookup yields CDR1 LNHDA and CDR2 SQIVND (reference sequence). Here the CDR3 reads CASKALTDEKLFF. The CDR3 DNA reads as TGTGCCAGTAAGGCCCTGACCGATGAAAAACTGTTTTTT. Full variable domain (rest looked up from reference TRBV19 and TRBJ1-4): DGGITQSPKYLFRKEGQNVTLSCEQNLNHDAMYWYRQDPGQGLRLIYYSQIVNDFQKGDIAEGYSVSREKKESFPLTVTSAQKNPTAFYLCASKALTDEKLFFGSGTQLSVL.

The genes are TRBV20-1 and TRBJ2-1, with unresolved D. The CDR3 totals 14 residues. Between the trimmed V and J ends, which lost 3 bases and 5 bases, there was a span of 14 bases. The germline gives CDR1 DFQATT, CDR2 SNEGSKA (reference sequence). The CDR3 coding sequence is TGCAGTGCTAGCCATCTTCGACGGGACAATGAGCAGTTCTTC. Its protein product is CSASHLRRDNEQFF.

This clonotype showed up just a few times. The chain uses TRBV14 and TRBJ2-1; no reliable D call. Trimming cost V 5 bases and J 9 bases, with 17 bases left between them. Germline V gives CDR1 SGHDN, CDR2 FVKESK. The CDR3 is 14 residues long. CDR3 sequence: CASSNGYEYTEQFF. CDR3 DNA: TGTGCCAGCAGCAACGGCTACGAATATACTGAGCAGTTCTTC.

The rearrangement uses TRBV30 and TRBJ2-3; 12 bases match TRBD2. Germline V gene data show CDR1 as GTSNPN and CDR2 as SVGIG (reference sequence). The CDR3 length is 14 residues. J gave up 2 bases and V 5 bases, and 2 bases lay outside the gene matches. CDR3 DNA sequence: TGTGCCTGGGGACTAGCGGGACTCACAGATACGCAGTATTTT. Protein sequence: CAWGLAGLTDTQYF. The whole variable domain, filled in from reference TRBV30 and TRBJ2-3, reads SQTIHQWPATLVQPVGSPLSLECTVEGTSNPNLYWYRQAAGRGLQLLFYSVGIGQISSEVPQNLSASRPQDRQFILSSKKLLLSDSGFYLCAWGLAGLTDTQYFGPGTRLTVL.

The chain carries TRBV7-2 and TRBJ1-1; no reliable D call. CDR1 and CDR2 (germline): SGHTA, FQGNSA. This CDR3 is built from 15 residues. V was clipped by 2 bases and J by 1 base, with 11 bases between them. The CDR3 here is CASSLRSLGNTEAFF. The CDR3 DNA reads as TGTGCCAGCAGCTTAAGATCATTGGGGAACACTGAAGCTTTCTTT.

In its sample, this clonotype was seen a few times. The rearrangement joins TRBV6-6 to TRBJ1-1; D ambiguous. The germline V and J ends were trimmed by 7 bases and 0 bases, with 6 bases remaining between them. The CDR3 covers 12 residues. Germline V gene lookup returns CDR1 MNHNY and CDR2 SVGAGI (reference sequence). The CDR3 is CASNLMNTEAFF. DNA of the CDR3: TGTGCCAGCAATTTAATGAACACTGAAGCTTTCTTT.

This clonotype was seen a few times. The CDR3 sequence: CSADVYGGVGEQFF. The CDR3 region has the DNA TGCAGTGCCGACGTGTACGGGGGGGTTGGCGAGCAGTTCTTC. The chain couples TRBV20-1 to TRBJ2-1, with TRBD2 matching over 8 bases. Germline-derived CDR1 and CDR2 are DFQATT and SNEGSKA (reference sequence). This CDR3 contains 14 residues. V lost 6 bases and J lost 10; bases outside the gene matches: 14.

The chain has TRBV2 and TRBJ2-1; TRBD2 matches at 13 bases. CDR1 and CDR2 (germline): SNHLY, FYNNEI. This CDR3 comprises 15 residues. Trimming took 6 bases from V and 7 from J; bases not matched to a gene: 6. In nucleotides, the CDR3 is TGTGCCAGCAGCAGGACTAGCGGGGGAATAAATGAGCAGTTCTTC. This sequence encodes CASSRTSGGINEQFF.

At least ten counts were recorded for this clonotype. The rearrangement uses TRBV12-3 or TRBV12-4 and TRBJ2-7; 7 bases agree with TRBD1. This CDR3 is 13 amino acids long. J gave up 5 bases and V 4 bases, and 5 bases lay outside the gene matches. The DNA for the CDR3 is TGTGCCAGCAGTTATACAGACAGGGACGAGCAGTACTTC. This translates into CASSYTDRDEQYF.